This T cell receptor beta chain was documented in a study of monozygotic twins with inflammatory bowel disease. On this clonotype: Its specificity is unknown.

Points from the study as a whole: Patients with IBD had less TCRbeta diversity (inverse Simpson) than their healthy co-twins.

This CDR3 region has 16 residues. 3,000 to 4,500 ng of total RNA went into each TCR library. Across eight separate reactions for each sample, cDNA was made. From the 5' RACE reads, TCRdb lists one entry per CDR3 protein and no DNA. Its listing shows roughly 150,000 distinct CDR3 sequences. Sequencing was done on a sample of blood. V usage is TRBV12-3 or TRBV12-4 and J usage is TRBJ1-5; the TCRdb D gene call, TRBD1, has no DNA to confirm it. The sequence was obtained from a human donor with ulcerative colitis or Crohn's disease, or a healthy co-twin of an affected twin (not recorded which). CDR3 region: CASSLWGPLRNQPQHF.